This passage covers 17 T cell receptor beta chains from one sample sequenced in a study of T cells after yellow fever vaccination. TCRdb reprocessed the 5' RACE reads via MiXCR and lists one record per CDR3 protein. This table holds a few hundred thousand distinct CDR3 sequences, 6.9% found once. Sequenced here: CD4+ T cells sorted from PBMCs, sampled 15 days after the yellow fever booster vaccination. Receptors originate from a man younger than 45 who received the YFV17D yellow fever vaccine.

This clonotype turned up a few times. The gene calls are TRBV5-1 and TRBJ2-1; 10 nucleotides match TRBD2. Germline lookup yields CDR1 SGHRS and CDR2 YFSETQ. The V and J ends lost 3 bases and 6 bases, in that order; junction bases with no gene match: 6. This CDR3 region has 15 residues. The CDR3, as DNA: TGCGCCAGCAGCTCAGCCGGGACTAGCGCCAATGAGCAGTTCTTC. This gives the protein CASSSAGTSANEQFF.

This chain connects TRBV7-2 to TRBJ1-2, with D unclear. Trimming pared 5 bases from V and 5 bases from J, leaving 12 bases between. The CDR3 is made up of 13 amino acids. The germline V gene has CDR1 SGHTA and CDR2 FQGNSA. The CDR3 region has the DNA TGTGCCAGCAGCCGAGCGACAACTTATGGCTACACCTTC. Protein: CASSRATTYGYTF.

At least ten counts were recorded for this clonotype. The V and J genes are TRBV20-1 and TRBJ2-2, with no clear D. Trimming shortened V by 0 bases and J by 6 bases, and 11 bases separated the two germline ends. This CDR3 is 14 amino acids long. Germline CDR1 is DFQATT and CDR2 is SNEGSKA (reference sequence). The CDR3 DNA reads as TGCAGTGCTAGAGATCGTATCGGCGCCGGGGAGCTGTTTTTT. It codes for CSARDRIGAGELFF.

This sequence joins TRBV2 and TRBJ2-3, with 11 bases identical to TRBD2. Germline CDR1 reads SNHLY; CDR2 reads FYNNEI. V was clipped by 8 bases and J by 3 bases; unmatched bases: 4. The CDR3 consists of 14 residues. The CDR3 reads CASDASGRTDTQYF. CDR3 nucleotide sequence: TGTGCCAGCGACGCTAGCGGGAGGACAGATACGCAGTATTTT.

This clonotype has at least ten counts. V gene TRBV18 combines with J gene TRBJ2-5; 7 bases agree with TRBD2. This CDR3 is built from 14 residues. Unmatched junction bases numbered 0, after V lost 0 bases and J lost 2 bases. CDR1 is KGHSH, CDR2 LQKENI, per germline. As DNA, the CDR3 is TGTGCCAGCTCACCACCGGGACTACAAGAGACCCAGTACTTC. Its protein is CASSPPGLQETQYF.

This clonotype was recorded at least ten times. The CDR3 nucleotides are TGTGCCAGCAGCCCCCAGACAGTTGGCACCGGGGAGCTGTTTTTT. It translates to CASSPQTVGTGELFF. The rearrangement joins TRBV7-6 to TRBJ2-2, with TRBD1 as a possible D gene (5 bases). Germline V gene sequence: CDR1 SGHVS, CDR2 FNYEAQ. The CDR3 contains 15 residues. Trimming removed 5 bases at V and 4 bases at J, with 14 bases between.

This clonotype was counted at least ten times. The gene calls are TRBV29-1 and TRBJ1-1; D gene unclear. The CDR3 totals 13 residues. Germline loops: CDR1 SQVTM, CDR2 ANQGSEA. V was clipped by 4 bases and J by 1 base, with 10 bases between them. This CDR3 is CSVVRVPNTEAFF. The CDR3 region has the DNA TGCAGCGTTGTTCGGGTTCCGAACACTGAAGCTTTCTTT.

The V call is TRBV12-3 or TRBV12-4, the J call TRBJ2-5; weak D call: TRBD2 (6 bases). The CDR3 covers 13 residues. Between the trimmed V and J ends, which lost 6 bases and 5 bases, there was a span of 13 bases. The CDR3 region is CASSGTARETQYF. CDR3 coding DNA: TGTGCCAGCAGCGGGACTGCGAGGGAGACCCAGTACTTC.

This clonotype has a count of ten or more. The V call is TRBV20-1, the J call TRBJ2-3; 10 nucleotides match TRBD2. Germline trimming cut 5 bases from V and 4 bases from J; bases unmatched to any gene: 9. Per the germline V gene, CDR1 is DFQATT and CDR2 is SNEGSKA (reference sequence). The CDR3 extends over 15 amino acids. DNA of the CDR3: TGCAGTGCTCAACTAGCGGGAAGGGGCGCAGATACGCAGTATTTT. As protein: CSAQLAGRGADTQYF.

This clonotype was seen at least ten times. V usage is TRBV7-2 and J usage is TRBJ2-2, with TRBD1 as a possible D gene (6 bases). V was clipped by 2 bases and J by 3 bases, with 19 bases between them. CDR3 length: 18 residues. Germline V gene lookup returns CDR1 SGHTA and CDR2 FQGNSA. CDR3 region: CASSLRTASGRYTGELFF. Written as DNA, the CDR3 is TGTGCCAGCAGCTTACGGACAGCGTCGGGGCGGTACACCGGGGAGCTGTTTTTT. The variable domain in full, completed from reference TRBV7-2 and TRBJ2-2, reads GAGVSQSPSNKVTEKGKDVELRCDPISGHTALYWYRQSLGQGLEFLIYFQGNSAPDKSGLPSDRFSAERTGGSVSTLTIQRTQQEDSAVYLCASSLRTASGRYTGELFFGEGSRLTVL.

This clonotype was counted ten times or more. Written as DNA, the CDR3 is TGTGCCAGCAGTTTGGTGACAGGGGGTCAAGAGACCCAGTACTTC. Amino acid sequence: CASSLVTGGQETQYF. The rearrangement uses TRBV12-3 or TRBV12-4 and TRBJ2-5, with 9 bases that match TRBD1. CDR3 size: 15 residues. V lost 3 bases to trimming and J lost 2 bases; unmatched junction nucleotides: 4.

This clonotype was observed many times. The V call is TRBV7-2, the J call TRBJ2-5; 8 nucleotides match TRBD1. In germline, CDR1 is SGHTA, CDR2 FQGNSA. V trimming: 4 bases; J trimming: 7 bases; junction bases outside the gene matches: 5. This CDR3 is built from 13 residues. CDR3 nucleotide sequence: TGTGCCAGCAGCTCGACAGGGGATCGGACCCAGTACTTC. Protein sequence: CASSSTGDRTQYF. The full variable domain, rest sourced from reference TRBV7-2 and TRBJ2-5, is GAGVSQSPSNKVTEKGKDVELRCDPISGHTALYWYRQSLGQGLEFLIYFQGNSAPDKSGLPSDRFSAERTGGSVSTLTIQRTQQEDSAVYLCASSSTGDRTQYFGPGTRLLVL.

Of note for this clonotype: A single base separates this from a much larger clone, so it may be a read error. The chain uses TRBV15 and TRBJ2-6; D remains unclear. The V end lost 8 bases, the J end lost 2 bases, and 7 bases lay between the germline ends. There are 13 residues in the CDR3. The germline V gene has CDR1 LNHNV and CDR2 YYDKDF (reference sequence). Here the CDR3 DNA reads TGTGCCACCCTCACTGCTGGGGCCAACGTCCTGACTTTC. Residues: CATLTAGANVLTF.

This clonotype was found many times. The chain combines TRBV28 with TRBJ2-2, with D perhaps given as TRBD1 or TRBD2 (5 bases each). CDR3 length: 12 amino acids. Trimming left V 7 bases short and J 6 bases short, with 9 bases between. Germline-derived CDR1 and CDR2 are MDHEN and SYDVKM. The CDR3 bases are TGTGCCAGCACGGGGCGGGCCGGGGAGCTGTTTTTT. This encodes CASTGRAGELFF.

This clonotype was seen many times. V usage is TRBV12-3 or TRBV12-4 and J usage is TRBJ2-7, with D uncertain. Trimming cost V 8 bases and J 2 bases, with 16 bases left between them. The CDR3 length is 14 residues. The CDR3 region is CASADGTPPYEQYF. For the CDR3, the DNA is TGTGCCAGCGCGGACGGAACTCCTCCCTACGAGCAGTACTTC.

This chain connects TRBV7-2 to TRBJ2-1, with 8 bases that match TRBD2. This CDR3 has 17 residues. Germline V CDR1 and CDR2: SGHTA, FQGNSA. J gave up 5 bases and V 6 bases, and 15 bases lay outside the gene matches. CDR3 in DNA: TGTGCCAGCAGGCTTAGGGCGGGAGGTGTGGGTGACAATGAGCAGTTCTTC. Protein: CASRLRAGGVGDNEQFF. Full variable domain (outside the CDR3, taken from reference TRBV7-2 and TRBJ2-1): GAGVSQSPSNKVTEKGKDVELRCDPISGHTALYWYRQSLGQGLEFLIYFQGNSAPDKSGLPSDRFSAERTGGSVSTLTIQRTQQEDSAVYLCASRLRAGGVGDNEQFFGPGTRLTVL.

The sample holds a few counts of this clonotype. This chain uses TRBV11-3 with TRBJ2-7, with no clear D. Between the trimmed V and J ends, which lost 1 base and 6 bases, there was a span of 10 bases. This CDR3 spans 13 amino acids. Germline V gives CDR1 SGHNT, CDR2 YENEEA. Here the CDR3 reads CASSLANWGEQYF. DNA for the CDR3: TGTGCCAGCAGCTTAGCCAACTGGGGCGAGCAGTACTTC.